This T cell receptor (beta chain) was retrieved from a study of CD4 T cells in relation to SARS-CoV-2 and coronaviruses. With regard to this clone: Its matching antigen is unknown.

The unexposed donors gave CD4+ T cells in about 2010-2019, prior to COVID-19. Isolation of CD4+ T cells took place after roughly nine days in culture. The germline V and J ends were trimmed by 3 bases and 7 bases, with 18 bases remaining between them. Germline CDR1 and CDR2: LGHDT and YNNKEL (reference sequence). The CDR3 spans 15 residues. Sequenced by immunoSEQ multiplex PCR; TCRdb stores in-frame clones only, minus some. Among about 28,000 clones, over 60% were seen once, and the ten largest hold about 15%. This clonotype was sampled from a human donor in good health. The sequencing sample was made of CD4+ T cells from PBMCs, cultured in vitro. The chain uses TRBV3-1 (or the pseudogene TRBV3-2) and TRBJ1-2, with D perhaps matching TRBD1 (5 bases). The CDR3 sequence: CASSQTSGTGGGYTF. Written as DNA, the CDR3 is TGTGCCAGCAGCCAGACCTCAGGGACGGGTGGTGGCTACACCTTC.